This T cell receptor beta chain stems from a study of cytomegalovirus exposure and HLA in healthy donors (dated by TCRdb to 2015 to 2018). At the level of the whole study: According to a later analysis, the 120 or so validation repertoires were produced on the same platform as the approximately 690 repertoires of the first cohort. In addition to the first cohort of 650 to 750 subjects, a separate validation cohort of over 90 different subjects was used. To predict cytomegalovirus infection status, the study brought together high-throughput TCR immunosequencing, statistical association of individual TCRs with disease status, and machine learning. The study aimed to test whether cataloging public T cell receptors could reveal signatures of past pathogen exposure. Results and caveats for the whole study, not just this receptor: Most TCR sequences were observed very rarely across donors, whereas some public TCRs were present in many individuals. It was suggested by the authors that the approach could potentially be generalized to other disease states and immunological phenotypes. The validation cohort had no HLA typing available for a later analysis, so co-occurrence within that cohort was assessed over all 130 or so repertoires. The study gave a list of 150 to 200 TCR beta chains associated with cytomegalovirus. A later analysis found that TCRs clustered in the first cohort also tended to co-occur in the 120 validation repertoires, with more than 90% of cluster scores above 0. In vitro tests confirmed that a few of the cytomegalovirus-associated TCR beta chains recognize cytomegalovirus antigens. Cytomegalovirus status was reported to be diagnosed by the classifier with high specificity and sensitivity in both the original and validation cohorts.

Library method: the immunoSEQ multiplex PCR assay. On the study's bioinformatics: A statistical classification framework was built to diagnose cytomegalovirus status from the catalog of TCR beta chain sequences. This is the immuneACCESS table as TCRdb keeps it, with only in-frame sequences that have V and J called. A part of the clones is gone; compared with another copy, unresolved V genes explain less than half, and the rest is unexplained. V and J calls plus clone size are reproduced from that table; the DNA served to infer D and trimming. This sample is represented by around 60,000 clones; under 95% of them were singletons. The ten largest clones take up roughly 1.3% of the sample. The donors belonged to the validation cohort of about 110 subjects, which was separate from the roughly 680-subject first cohort. About this clone: The antigen it binds to is not known. Per-base qualities were not stored, and no clone one base away is much larger.

The source is a woman younger than 30 in good health and CMV-seronegative. Material: PBMCs.

The CDR3 here reads CASSLGGGTTEAFF. The DNA is as follows: TGTGCCAGCAGCTTGGGTGGAGGCACCACTGAAGCTTTCTTT. The chain is encoded by TRBV5-8 joined to TRBJ1-1, with the D gene too uncertain to name. The CDR3 has 14 amino acids, counting the end cysteine and phenylalanine. Of the read, only the CDR3 DNA is kept; its 42 bases are in frame from base 1. V sheds 0 bases and J sheds 4 bases, leaving 10 bases between their ends. From the germline V gene, CDR1 is SGHTS and CDR2 is YDEGEE.